These 14 T cell receptor beta chains were sequenced from one sample in a study of Graves' ophthalmopathy and Graves' hyperthyroidism. The TCR beta CDR3 regions underwent amplification from RNA transcripts. Second-round multiplex PCR came after a first-round RT-PCR that employed HTBI primers. TCRdb used MiXCR to reprocess the multiplex PCR reads, holding one entry per CDR3 protein. This table holds more than 300,000 distinct CDR3 sequences, 17% found once. The material sequenced was peripheral blood. The receptors here all came from an adult woman with stable Graves' hyperthyroidism.

To note about this clonotype: Just one base apart from a much larger clone, this may be a read error. Written as DNA, the CDR3 is TGCAGCGGGGGACAGAGCTCCTACGATCAGTACTTC. Protein sequence: CSGGQSSYDQYF. The genes are TRBV29-1 and TRBJ2-7, with TRBD1 matching over 7 bases. CDR1 and CDR2 (germline): SQVTM, ANQGSEA. CDR3 length: 12 amino acids.

This clonotype has a count of ten or more. The chain joins TRBV20-1 to TRBJ2-7; perhaps TRBD2 as D (6 bases). The length of the CDR3 is 14 residues. Trimming pared 6 bases from V and 3 bases from J, leaving 18 bases between. Germline loops: CDR1 DFQATT, CDR2 SNEGSKA (reference sequence). CDR3 amino acids: CSASAGGNFYEQYF. As DNA, the CDR3 is TGCAGTGCCTCAGCTGGCGGGAACTTCTACGAGCAGTACTTC.

Ten or more counts support this clonotype. The chain uses TRBV6-2 or TRBV6-3 and TRBJ2-7, with D possibly matching TRBD2 (5 bases). Germline V gene lookup returns CDR1 MNHEY and CDR2 SVGEGT. The CDR3 is 15 residues long. V dropped 4 bases and J dropped 3 bases, with 16 bases sitting between them. CDR3 sequence reads: CASSLPSSGDYEQYF. CDR3 in DNA: TGTGCCAGCAGTTTACCCTCCAGCGGAGACTACGAGCAGTACTTC.

This clonotype occurred many times. This chain joins TRBV20-1 and TRBJ1-2; D not certain. Germline V gene data show CDR1 as DFQATT and CDR2 as SNEGSKA (reference sequence). Trimming took 4 bases from V and 4 from J, leaving 19 bases between them. The CDR3 spans 15 residues. The CDR3 nucleotides are TGCAGTGCTATTGCGGTCCGCGCAGGACTCTATGGCTACACCTTC. Its protein is CSAIAVRAGLYGYTF.

This clonotype occurred many times. This sequence joins TRBV6-5 and TRBJ1-1, with 8 bases fitting TRBD1. Germline V gene sequence: CDR1 MNHEY, CDR2 SVGAGI. Trimming at V came to 2 bases and at J to 5 bases, leaving 10 bases not matched to a gene. The CDR3 is 16 amino acids. As DNA, the CDR3 is TGTGCCAGCAGTTACAGCCAGGGGGCTCTTATTACTGAAGCTTTCTTT. It translates to CASSYSQGALITEAFF.

This clonotype was detected many times. The chain has TRBV12-5 and TRBJ1-1; TRBD1 agrees at 9 bases. The CDR3 is 13 residues long. Germline V lookup: CDR1 LGHNT, CDR2 FRNRAP. V lost 5 bases to trimming and J lost 9 bases; unmatched junction nucleotides: 7. The chain's CDR3 is CASGILTGGKAFF. CDR3 nucleotide sequence: TGTGCTAGTGGTATTCTGACAGGGGGTAAAGCTTTCTTT.

This clonotype appeared many times. The rearrangement joins TRBV12-3 or TRBV12-4 to TRBJ2-2, with a weak D call TRBD2 (6 bases). This CDR3 has 13 amino acids. V was trimmed by 7 bases and J by 7 bases, leaving 13 bases between them. The CDR3 sequence: CASTQLAVGELFF. The CDR3 DNA reads TGTGCCAGCACTCAACTAGCAGTCGGGGAGCTGTTTTTT.

This clonotype has just a few counts. It may be a read error: a sequence one base away is much more abundant. The V gene is TRBV5-5, the J gene TRBJ2-7; 7 nucleotides line up with TRBD2. The V segment lost 4 bases and the J segment 3 bases; nucleotides outside the gene matches: 10. The CDR3 has 15 amino acids. Germline V gives CDR1 SGHKS, CDR2 YYEKEE (reference sequence). This chain's CDR3 is CASSTTRGGIYEQYF. The CDR3 nucleotides read TGTGCCAGCAGCACGACGAGGGGAGGGATCTACGAGCAGTACTTC.

This clonotype was detected many times. The J gene is TRBJ1-1, the V gene TRBV15; TRBD1 is a possible D gene (5 bases). CDR3 length: 15 residues. V gave up 6 bases and J gave up 2 bases, with 16 bases separating them. Germline V CDR1 and CDR2: LNHNV, YYDKDF (reference sequence). The CDR3 bases are TGTGCCACCAGGGGAAACCTGGGGCTCAACACTGAAGCTTTCTTT. It encodes CATRGNLGLNTEAFF.

The chain employs TRBV5-1 and TRBJ2-5; TRBD1 might be the D (6 bases). Germline V lookup: CDR1 SGHRS, CDR2 YFSETQ. With 4 bases removed from V and 2 bases from J, the gap between germline ends came to 18 bases. The CDR3 loop spans 16 amino acids. The CDR3 reads CASSTGQSSTQETQYF. The CDR3 DNA reads TGCGCCAGCAGCACCGGACAGAGCAGCACTCAAGAGACCCAGTACTTC.

This clonotype was recorded many times. This chain uses TRBV20-1 with TRBJ2-7; 9 bases map to TRBD1. The germline gives CDR1 DFQATT, CDR2 SNEGSKA (reference sequence). The CDR3 is 14 residues long. The V gene end was trimmed by 5 bases and the J gene end by 2 bases; junction bases not matched to a gene: 7. The DNA for the CDR3 is TGCAGTGCTCAGGGGGACAGGGTGACCTACGAGCAGTACTTC. Amino acid sequence: CSAQGDRVTYEQYF.

This clonotype was counted many times. The CDR3: CASSLGLAGGSSYEQYF. As DNA, the CDR3 is TGCGCCAGCAGCTTGGGACTAGCGGGAGGGAGCTCCTACGAGCAGTACTTC. This chain uses TRBV5-1 with TRBJ2-7, with TRBD2 matching over 14 bases. V dropped 0 bases and J dropped 0; count of bases not matched to a gene: 2. Germline V gene sequence: CDR1 SGHRS, CDR2 YFSETQ. CDR3 length: 17 residues. The full variable domain, rest sourced from reference TRBV5-1 and TRBJ2-7, is KAGVTQTPRYLIKTRGQQVTLSCSPISGHRSVSWYQQTPGQGLQFLFEYFSETQRNKGNFPGRFSGRQFSNSRSEMNVSTLELGDSALYLCASSLGLAGGSSYEQYFGPGTRLTVT.

The sample holds many counts of this clonotype. The V gene is TRBV5-8, the J gene TRBJ2-2, with D hard to call. V lost 2 bases and J 4 bases, leaving 12 bases between the germline ends. CDR3 length: 15 residues. Germline V gives CDR1 SGHTS, CDR2 YDEGEE. DNA of the CDR3: TGTGCCAGCAGCTTTGATGGTTGGGGCACCGGGGAGCTGTTTTTT. Amino acid sequence: CASSFDGWGTGELFF. The variable domain in full, completed from reference TRBV5-8 and TRBJ2-2, reads EAGVTQSPTHLIKTRGQQATLRCSPISGHTSVYWYQQALGLGLQFLLWYDEGEERNRGNFPPRFSGRQFPNYSSELNVNALELEDSALYLCASSFDGWGTGELFFGEGSRLTVL.

This clonotype was counted ten times or more. The V call is TRBV20-1, the J call TRBJ2-5; 9 nucleotides line up with TRBD2. The V segment lost 5 bases and the J segment 0 bases; nucleotides outside the gene matches: 7. The CDR3 runs to 15 residues. Germline CDR1 DFQATT, CDR2 SNEGSKA (reference sequence). As DNA, the CDR3 is TGCAGTGCTGGAGGGGCTAGCGGGAACCAAGAGACCCAGTACTTC. Its protein product is CSAGGASGNQETQYF.